The present T cell receptor (beta chain) was sequenced within a study of T cells in Graves' hyperthyroidism and ophthalmopathy. Inclusion characteristics of ophthalmopathy patients comprised a Clinical Activity Score of at least 3, a NOSPECS grade of at least 4, and duration under 3 months. Uncontrolled infection, other autoimmune disease, pregnancy or lactation led to exclusion. Based on clinical symptoms, serum thyroxine and TRAb, thyroid ultrasound and orbital computed tomography, diagnoses were reached. This clonotype was seen only a few times. The antigen remains unidentified. Amplification yielded TCR beta CDR3 regions, with RNA transcripts as the source. TCR CDR3 regions were first amplified by RT-PCR with HTBI primers. MiXCR was run by TCRdb on the multiplex PCR reads, yielding one entry per CDR3 protein. The data show hundreds of thousands of distinct CDR3 sequences, more than 15% seen once.

With 5 bases removed from V and 7 bases from J, the gap between germline ends came to 8 bases. The V gene's germline CDR1 is SQVTM and CDR2 ANQGSEA. The CDR3 contains 11 residues. The study, taken as a whole, reports: A model of 13 V-J pairs discriminated ophthalmopathy from stable hyperthyroidism.

The specimen was blood. The source of this sequence is a middle-aged woman with Graves' ophthalmopathy. This chain links TRBV29-1 with TRBJ2-2; no firm D call. CDR3 in amino acids: CSVLADGELFF. CDR3 bases: TGCAGCGTTTTGGCGGACGGGGAGCTGTTTTTT.